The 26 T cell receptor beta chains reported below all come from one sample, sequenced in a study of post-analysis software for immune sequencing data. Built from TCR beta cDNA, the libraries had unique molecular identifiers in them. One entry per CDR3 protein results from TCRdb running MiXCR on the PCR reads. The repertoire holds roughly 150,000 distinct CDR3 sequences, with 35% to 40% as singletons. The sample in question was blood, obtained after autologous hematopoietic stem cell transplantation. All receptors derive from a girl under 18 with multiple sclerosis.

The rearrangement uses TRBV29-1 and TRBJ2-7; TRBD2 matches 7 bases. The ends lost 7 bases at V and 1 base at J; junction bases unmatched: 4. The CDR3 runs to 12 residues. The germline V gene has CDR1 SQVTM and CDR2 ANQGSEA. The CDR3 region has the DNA TGCAGCGGCAGGCGGGGGTCCTACGAGCAGTACTTC. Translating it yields CSGRRGSYEQYF.

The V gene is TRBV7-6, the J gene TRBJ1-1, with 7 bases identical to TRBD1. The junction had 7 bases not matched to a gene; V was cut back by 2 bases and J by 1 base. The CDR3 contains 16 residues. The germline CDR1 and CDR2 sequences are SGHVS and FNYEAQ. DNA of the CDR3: TGTGCCAGCAGCTTAAGGGTCGGGGACAGGAACACTGAAGCTTTCTTT. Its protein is CASSLRVGDRNTEAFF.

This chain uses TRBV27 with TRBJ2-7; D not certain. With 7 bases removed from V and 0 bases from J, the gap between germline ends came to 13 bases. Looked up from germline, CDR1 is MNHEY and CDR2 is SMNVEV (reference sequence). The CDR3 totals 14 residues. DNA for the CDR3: TGTGCCAGCAAACCGGACCCTAGCTCCTACGAGCAGTACTTC. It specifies CASKPDPSSYEQYF.

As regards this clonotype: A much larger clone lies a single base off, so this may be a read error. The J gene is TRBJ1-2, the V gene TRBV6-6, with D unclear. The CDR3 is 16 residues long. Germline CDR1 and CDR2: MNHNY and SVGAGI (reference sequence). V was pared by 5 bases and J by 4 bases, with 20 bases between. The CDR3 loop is CASSPALTVLIYGYTF. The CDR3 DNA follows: TGTGCCAGCAGTCCCGCGCTCACAGTCTTGATCTATGGCTACACCTTC.

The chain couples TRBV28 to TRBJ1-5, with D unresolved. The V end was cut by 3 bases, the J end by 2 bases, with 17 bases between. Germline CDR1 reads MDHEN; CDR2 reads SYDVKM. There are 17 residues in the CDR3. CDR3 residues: CASSFSYAEIGNQPQHF. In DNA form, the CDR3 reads TGTGCCAGCAGTTTTAGCTATGCGGAGATTGGCAATCAGCCCCAGCATTTT.

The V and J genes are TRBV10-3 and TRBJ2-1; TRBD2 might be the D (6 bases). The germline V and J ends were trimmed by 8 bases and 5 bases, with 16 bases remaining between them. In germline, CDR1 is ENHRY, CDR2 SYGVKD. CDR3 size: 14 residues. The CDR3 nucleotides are TGTGCCATCGCGTTAGCGGAACAAAACAATGAGCAGTTCTTC. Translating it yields CAIALAEQNNEQFF.

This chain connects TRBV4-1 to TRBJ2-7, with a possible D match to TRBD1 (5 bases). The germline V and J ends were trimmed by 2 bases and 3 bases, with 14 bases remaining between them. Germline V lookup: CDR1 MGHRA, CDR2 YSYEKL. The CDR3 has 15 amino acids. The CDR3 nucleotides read TGCGCCAGCAGCCAAACCCTCGATAGGGGCTACGAGCAGTACTTC. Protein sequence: CASSQTLDRGYEQYF.

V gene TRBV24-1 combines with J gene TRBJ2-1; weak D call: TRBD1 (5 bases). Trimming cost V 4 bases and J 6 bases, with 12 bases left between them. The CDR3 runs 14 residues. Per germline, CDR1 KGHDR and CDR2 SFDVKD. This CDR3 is CATSDPGQINEQFF. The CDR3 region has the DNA TGTGCCACCAGTGACCCTGGACAAATCAATGAGCAGTTCTTC.

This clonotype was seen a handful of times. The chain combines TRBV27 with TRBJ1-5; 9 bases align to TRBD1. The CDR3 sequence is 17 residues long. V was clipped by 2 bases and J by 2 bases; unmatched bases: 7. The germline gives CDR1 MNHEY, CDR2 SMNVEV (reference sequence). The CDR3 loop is CASSLRAGQGGNQPQHF. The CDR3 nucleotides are TGTGCCAGCAGTTTAAGAGCGGGACAGGGCGGCAATCAGCCCCAGCATTTT.

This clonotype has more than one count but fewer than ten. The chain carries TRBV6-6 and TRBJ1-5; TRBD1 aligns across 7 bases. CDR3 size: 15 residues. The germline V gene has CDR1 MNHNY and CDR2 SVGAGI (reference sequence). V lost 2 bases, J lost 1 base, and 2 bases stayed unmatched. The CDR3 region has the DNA TGTGCCAGCAGTTACAGCAGGGGGAGCAATCAGCCCCAGCATTTT. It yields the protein CASSYSRGSNQPQHF.

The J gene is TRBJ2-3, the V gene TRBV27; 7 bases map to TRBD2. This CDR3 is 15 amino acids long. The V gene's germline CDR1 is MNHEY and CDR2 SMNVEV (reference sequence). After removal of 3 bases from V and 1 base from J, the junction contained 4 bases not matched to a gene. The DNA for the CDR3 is TGTGCCAGCAGTTTGACTAGCTCGCGCACAGATACGCAGTATTTT. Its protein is CASSLTSSRTDTQYF.

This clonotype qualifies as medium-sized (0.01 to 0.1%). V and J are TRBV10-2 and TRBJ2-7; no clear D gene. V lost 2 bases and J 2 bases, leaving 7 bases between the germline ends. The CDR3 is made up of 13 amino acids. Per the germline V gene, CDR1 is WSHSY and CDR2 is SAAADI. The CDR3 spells CASSELSPYEQYF. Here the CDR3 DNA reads TGCGCCAGCAGTGAGCTTAGCCCCTACGAGCAGTACTTC.

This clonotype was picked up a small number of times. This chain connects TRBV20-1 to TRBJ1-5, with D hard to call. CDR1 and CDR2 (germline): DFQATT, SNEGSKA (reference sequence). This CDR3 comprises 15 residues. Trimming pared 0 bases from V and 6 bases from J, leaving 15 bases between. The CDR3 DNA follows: TGCAGTGCTAGAGATCCCCTCGGGGAAGGTCAGCCCCAGCATTTT. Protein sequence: CSARDPLGEGQPQHF.

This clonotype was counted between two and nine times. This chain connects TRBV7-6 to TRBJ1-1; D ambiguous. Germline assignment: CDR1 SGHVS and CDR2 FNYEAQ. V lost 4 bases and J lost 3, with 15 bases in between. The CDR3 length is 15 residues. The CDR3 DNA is TGTGCCAGCAGCTCCCTCAGAGGGAAGGACACTGAAGCTTTCTTT. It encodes CASSSLRGKDTEAFF.

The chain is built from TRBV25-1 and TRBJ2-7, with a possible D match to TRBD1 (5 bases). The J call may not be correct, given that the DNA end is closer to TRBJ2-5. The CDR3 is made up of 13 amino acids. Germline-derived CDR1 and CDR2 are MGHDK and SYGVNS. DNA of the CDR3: TGTGCCACAGGGTGGGCTGGCCAAGAGACCCAGTACTTC. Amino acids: CATGWAGQETQYF.

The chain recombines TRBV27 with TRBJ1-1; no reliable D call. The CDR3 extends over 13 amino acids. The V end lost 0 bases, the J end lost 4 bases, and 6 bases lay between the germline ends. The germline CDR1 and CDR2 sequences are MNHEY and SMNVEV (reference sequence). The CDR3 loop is CASSLSGSTEAFF. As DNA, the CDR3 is TGTGCCAGCAGTTTATCGGGGTCCACTGAAGCTTTCTTT.

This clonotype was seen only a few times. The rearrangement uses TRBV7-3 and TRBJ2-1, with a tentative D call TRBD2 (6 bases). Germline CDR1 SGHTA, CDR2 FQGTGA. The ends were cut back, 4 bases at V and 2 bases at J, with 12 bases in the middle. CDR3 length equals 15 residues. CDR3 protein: CASSSGSRAYNEQFF. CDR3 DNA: TGTGCCAGCAGCTCCGGGAGTCGGGCCTACAATGAGCAGTTCTTC.

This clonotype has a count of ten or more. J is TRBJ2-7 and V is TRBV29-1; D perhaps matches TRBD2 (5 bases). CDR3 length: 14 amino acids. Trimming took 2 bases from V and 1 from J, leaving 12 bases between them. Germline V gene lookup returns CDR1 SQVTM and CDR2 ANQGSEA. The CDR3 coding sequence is TGCAGCGTTGAATCCGAGGACTCATCCTACGAGCAGTACTTC. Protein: CSVESEDSSYEQYF.

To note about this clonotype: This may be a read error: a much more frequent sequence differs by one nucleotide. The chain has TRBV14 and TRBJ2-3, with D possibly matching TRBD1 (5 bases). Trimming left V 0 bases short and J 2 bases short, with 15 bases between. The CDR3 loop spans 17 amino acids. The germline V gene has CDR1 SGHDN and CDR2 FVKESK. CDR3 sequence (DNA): TGTGCCAGCAGCCAAGACTCCGCAGGGCAGGACACAGATACGCAGTATTTT. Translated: CASSQDSAGQDTDTQYF. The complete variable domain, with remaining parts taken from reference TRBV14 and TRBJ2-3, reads EAGVTQFPSHSVIEKGQTVTLRCDPISGHDNLYWYRRVMGKEIKFLLHFVKESKQDESGMPNNRFLAERTGGTYSTLKVQPAELEDSGVYFCASSQDSAGQDTDTQYFGPGTRLTVL.

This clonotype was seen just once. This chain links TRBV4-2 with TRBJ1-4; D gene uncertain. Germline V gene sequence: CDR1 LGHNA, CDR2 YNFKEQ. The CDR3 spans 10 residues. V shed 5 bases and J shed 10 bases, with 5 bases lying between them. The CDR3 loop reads CASSGGKLFF. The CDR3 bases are TGTGCCAGCAGCGGTGGAAAACTGTTTTTT.

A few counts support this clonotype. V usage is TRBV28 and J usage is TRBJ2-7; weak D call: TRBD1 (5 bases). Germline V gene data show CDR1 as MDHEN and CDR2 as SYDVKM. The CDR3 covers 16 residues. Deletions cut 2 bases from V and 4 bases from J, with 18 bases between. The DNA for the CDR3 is TGTGCCAGCAGTTTAATCTCTTGGGCAGGGTCATACGAGCAGTACTTC. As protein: CASSLISWAGSYEQYF. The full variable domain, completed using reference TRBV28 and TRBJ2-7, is DVKVTQSSRYLVKRTGEKVFLECVQDMDHENMFWYRQDPGLGLRLIYFSYDVKMKEKGDIPEGYSVSREKKERFSLILESASTNQTSMYLCASSLISWAGSYEQYFGPGTRLTVT.

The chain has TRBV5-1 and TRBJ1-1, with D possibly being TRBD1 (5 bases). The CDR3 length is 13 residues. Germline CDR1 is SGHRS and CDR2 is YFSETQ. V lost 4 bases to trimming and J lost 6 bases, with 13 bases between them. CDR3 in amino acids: CASSGGGFAEAFF. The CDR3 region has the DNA TGCGCCAGCAGCGGGGGTGGTTTCGCTGAAGCTTTCTTT.

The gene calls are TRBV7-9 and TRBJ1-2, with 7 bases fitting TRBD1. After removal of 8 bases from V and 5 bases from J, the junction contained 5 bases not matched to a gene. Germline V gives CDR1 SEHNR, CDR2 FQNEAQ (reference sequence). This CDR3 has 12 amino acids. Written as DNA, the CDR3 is TGTGCCAGCGGGGACAGCACGTATGGCTACACCTTC. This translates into CASGDSTYGYTF.

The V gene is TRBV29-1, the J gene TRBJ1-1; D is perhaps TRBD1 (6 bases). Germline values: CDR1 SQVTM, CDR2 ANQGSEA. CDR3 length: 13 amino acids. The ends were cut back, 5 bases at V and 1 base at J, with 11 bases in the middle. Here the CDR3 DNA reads TGCAGCGTTCAGACAGGCAAGAACACTGAAGCTTTCTTT. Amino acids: CSVQTGKNTEAFF.

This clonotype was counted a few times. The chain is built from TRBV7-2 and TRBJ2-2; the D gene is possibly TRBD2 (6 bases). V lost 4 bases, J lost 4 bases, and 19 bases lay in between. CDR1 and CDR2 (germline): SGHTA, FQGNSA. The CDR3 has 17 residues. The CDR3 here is CASSYSRASAGTGELFF. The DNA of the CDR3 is TGTGCCAGCAGCTACTCCAGGGCTAGCGCGGGCACCGGGGAGCTGTTTTTT.

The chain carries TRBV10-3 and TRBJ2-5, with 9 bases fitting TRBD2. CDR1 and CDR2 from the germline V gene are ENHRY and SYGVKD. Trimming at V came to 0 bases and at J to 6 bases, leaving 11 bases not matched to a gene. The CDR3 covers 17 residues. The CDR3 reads CAISESGASGTTKTQYF. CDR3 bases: TGTGCCATCAGTGAGTCGGGGGCTAGCGGGACGACGAAGACCCAGTACTTC.